This TCR beta chain was captured by sequencing in a study of graft-versus-host responses after intestinal transplantation. The repertoire was sequenced with immunoSEQ multiplex PCR; TCRdb's copy has only in-frame clones and lacks some. The table has 90,000 to 100,000 clones, 91% seen once. Remarks on this clone: What it binds is not known.

This receptor was obtained from a human donor who received an intestinal transplant. The sequencing used unstimulated CD8+ T cells sorted from spleen or lymph node cells, collected before intestinal transplant.

The CDR3 region is CASSQDSVTSTTSTDTQYF. The CDR3 DNA reads TGTGCCAGCAGCCAAGATTCCGTGACTAGCACTACTAGCACAGATACGCAGTATTTT. The chain couples TRBV14 to TRBJ2-3; 7 nucleotides align to TRBD2. V lost 0 bases, J lost 0 bases, and 12 bases stayed unmatched. Germline loops: CDR1 SGHDN, CDR2 FVKESK. The CDR3 loop spans 19 amino acids.